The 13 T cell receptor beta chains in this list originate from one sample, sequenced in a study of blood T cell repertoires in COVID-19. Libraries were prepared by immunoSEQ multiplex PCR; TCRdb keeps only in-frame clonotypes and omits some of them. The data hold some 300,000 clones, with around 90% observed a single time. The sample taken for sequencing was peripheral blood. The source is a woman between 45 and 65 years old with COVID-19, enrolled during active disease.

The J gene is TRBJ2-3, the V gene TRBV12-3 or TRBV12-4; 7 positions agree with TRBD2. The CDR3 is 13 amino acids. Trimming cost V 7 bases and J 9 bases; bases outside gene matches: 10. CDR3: CASTPGGPPTQYF. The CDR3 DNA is TGTGCCAGCACCCCGGGAGGACCGCCCACGCAGTATTTT.

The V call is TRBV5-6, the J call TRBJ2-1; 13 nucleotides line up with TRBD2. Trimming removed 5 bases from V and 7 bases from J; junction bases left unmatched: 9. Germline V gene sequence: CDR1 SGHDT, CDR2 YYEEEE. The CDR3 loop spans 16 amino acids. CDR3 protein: CASSRRGLAGLNEQFF. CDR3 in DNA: TGTGCCAGCAGTCGGAGGGGACTAGCGGGATTGAATGAGCAGTTCTTC.

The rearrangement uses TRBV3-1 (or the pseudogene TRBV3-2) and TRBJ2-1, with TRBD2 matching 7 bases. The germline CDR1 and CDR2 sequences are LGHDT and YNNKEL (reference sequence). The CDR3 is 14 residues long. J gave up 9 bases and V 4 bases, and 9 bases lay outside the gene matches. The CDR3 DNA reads TGTGCCAGCAGCCGGACTAGACAGATTGGTGAGCAGTTCTTC. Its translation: CASSRTRQIGEQFF.

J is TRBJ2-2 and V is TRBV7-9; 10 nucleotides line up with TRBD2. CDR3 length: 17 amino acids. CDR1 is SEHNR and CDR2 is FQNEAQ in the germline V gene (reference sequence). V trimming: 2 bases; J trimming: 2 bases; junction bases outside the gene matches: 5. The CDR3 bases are TGTGCCAGCAGCTTACCTACTAGCGGGGCCAACACCGGGGAGCTGTTTTTT. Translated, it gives CASSLPTSGANTGELFF.

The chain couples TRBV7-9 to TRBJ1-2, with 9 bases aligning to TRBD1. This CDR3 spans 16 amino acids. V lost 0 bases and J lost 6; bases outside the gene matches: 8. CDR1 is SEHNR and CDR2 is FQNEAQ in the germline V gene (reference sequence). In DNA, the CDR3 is TGTGCCAGCAGCTTAGCGAATACCGGGACAGGGAATGGCTACACCTTC. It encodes CASSLANTGTGNGYTF.

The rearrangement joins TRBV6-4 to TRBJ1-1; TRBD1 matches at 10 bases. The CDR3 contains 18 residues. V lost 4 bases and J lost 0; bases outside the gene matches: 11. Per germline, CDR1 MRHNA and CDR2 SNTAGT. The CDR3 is CASSAPGTGDVVNTEAFF. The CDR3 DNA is TGTGCCAGCAGTGCCCCCGGGACAGGGGATGTCGTGAACACTGAAGCTTTCTTT.

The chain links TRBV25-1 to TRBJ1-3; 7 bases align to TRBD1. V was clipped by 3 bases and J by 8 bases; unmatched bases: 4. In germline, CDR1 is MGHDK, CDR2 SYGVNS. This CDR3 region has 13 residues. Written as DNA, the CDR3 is TGTGCCAGCAGTGACTTGACAGGGTACACCATATATTTT. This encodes CASSDLTGYTIYF.

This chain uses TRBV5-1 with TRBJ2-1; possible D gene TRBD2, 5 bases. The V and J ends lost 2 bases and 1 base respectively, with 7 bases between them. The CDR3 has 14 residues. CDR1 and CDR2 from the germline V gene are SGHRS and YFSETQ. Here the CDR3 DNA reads TGCGCCAGCAGCTTAGAGCGGTCCTACAATGAGCAGTTCTTC. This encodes CASSLERSYNEQFF.

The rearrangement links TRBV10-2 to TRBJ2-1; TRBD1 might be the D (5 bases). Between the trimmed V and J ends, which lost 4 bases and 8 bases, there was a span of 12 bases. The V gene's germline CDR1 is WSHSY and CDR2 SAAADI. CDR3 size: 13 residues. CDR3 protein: CASSVGPSDEQFF. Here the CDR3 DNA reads TGCGCCAGCAGTGTGGGGCCTTCGGATGAGCAGTTCTTC.

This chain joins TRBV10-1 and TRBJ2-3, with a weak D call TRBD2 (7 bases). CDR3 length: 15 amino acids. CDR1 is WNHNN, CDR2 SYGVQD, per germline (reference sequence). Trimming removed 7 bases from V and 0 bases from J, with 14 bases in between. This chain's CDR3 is CASKAGHSSTDTQYF. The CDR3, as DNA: TGCGCCAGCAAAGCGGGACATTCTAGCACAGATACGCAGTATTTT.

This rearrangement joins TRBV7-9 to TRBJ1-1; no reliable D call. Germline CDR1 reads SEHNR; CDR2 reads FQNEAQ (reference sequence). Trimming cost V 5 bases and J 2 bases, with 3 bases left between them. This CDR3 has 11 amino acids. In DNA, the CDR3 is TGTGCCAGCAGCCTCAACACTGAAGCTTTCTTT. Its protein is CASSLNTEAFF.

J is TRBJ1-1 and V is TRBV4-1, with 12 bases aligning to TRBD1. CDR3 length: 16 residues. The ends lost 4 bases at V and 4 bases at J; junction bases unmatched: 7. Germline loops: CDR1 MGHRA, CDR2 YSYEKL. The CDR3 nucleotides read TGCGCCAGCAGCCGGGGACAGGGGGCAATGAGCACTGAAGCTTTCTTT. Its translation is CASSRGQGAMSTEAFF.

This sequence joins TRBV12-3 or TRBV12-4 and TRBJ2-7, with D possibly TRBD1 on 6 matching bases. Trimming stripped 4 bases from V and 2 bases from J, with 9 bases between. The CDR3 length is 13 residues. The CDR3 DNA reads TGTGCCAGCAGTTCCACAGGGCCCTACGAGCAGTACTTC. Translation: CASSSTGPYEQYF.